This T cell receptor (beta chain) was recorded in a study of blood T cells in healthy people across ages. Study details: When template switching was applied, about one barcoded beta molecule was captured per two T cells.

A J-beta primer mix and a sample-barcoded 5' primer were used in a second PCR of about 7 to 12 cycles. Each cDNA molecule was tagged by a template-switch adaptor that had 12 random nucleotides. In TCRdb, the 5' RACE reads were re-called with MiXCR into one record per CDR3 protein. Of about 800,000 distinct CDR3 sequences in the sample, around 45% are singletons; the top ten hold 15% to 20%. Drawn from each donor were roughly 10 milliliters of peripheral blood. The sample was blood. This clonotype was obtained from a man aged 80 or over in good health.

In DNA form, the CDR3 reads TGTGCCAGCAGTGAAGAAGACAGGGGCAGCTCCTACGAGCAGTACTTC. Amino acid sequence: CASSEEDRGSSYEQYF. The chain couples TRBV6-1 to TRBJ2-7; 8 bases are shared with TRBD1. The CDR3 sequence is 16 residues long. Germline V gene sequence: CDR1 MNHNS, CDR2 SASEGT. V lost 1 base, J lost 0 bases, and 5 bases stayed unmatched.